This entry is about one T cell receptor beta chain. Its antigen is undetermined. Then a second PCR, running about 6 to 12 cycles, was carried out with a sample-barcoded 5' primer and a J-beta primer mix. Any given sample supplied a minimum of 2.5 million CDR3-containing paired-end reads. One entry per CDR3 protein results from TCRdb running MiXCR on the 5' RACE reads. The repertoire has 550,000 to 700,000 distinct CDR3 sequences, approximately 30% of them found once; the top ten carry around a sixth. This sample is part of a study of blood T cells in healthy people across ages. Overall study: Roughly one uniquely barcoded beta molecule per two T cells was captured.

Study results and caveats: Roughly linearly, TCR beta diversity per million T cells fell as age increased.

Sample: blood. The receptor was isolated from a woman in her 70s in good health.

The DNA for the CDR3 is TGCAGTGCTAGTACCAGCGGGGGGGCCGTGGGAGAGACCCAGTACTTC. Translating gives CSASTSGGAVGETQYF. The chain recombines TRBV20-1 with TRBJ2-5; TRBD2 matches at 10 bases. The CDR3 totals 16 residues. Looked up from germline, CDR1 is DFQATT and CDR2 is SNEGSKA (reference sequence). Trimming removed 3 bases from V and 4 bases from J; junction bases left unmatched: 11.